This is a list of T cell receptor beta chains from one sample in a study of shared clonotypes between healthy human individuals. Measured with immunoSEQ multiplex PCR; TCRdb has only the in-frame clones, and not every one. The sample holds around 1.1 million clones, about four fifths seen once. The specimen was memory CD4+ T cells from PBMCs. These receptors originate from a man between 18 and 35 years old in good health. Some clones in this sample may be carry-over from other donors' samples. Each CDR3 is given with its conserved first and last residue. The D gene is left open where the match is weak. Clone size is given for some rows only: seen once, a few or many times, or a class if the clone is expanded.

v_gene	abundance	j_gene	d_gene	CDR3nt	CDR3aa
TRBV7-3	many	TRBJ2-2	-	TGTGCCAGCAGGAGACAGAGCGACACCGGGGAGCTGTTTTTT	CASRRQSDTGELFF
TRBV20-1	-	TRBJ2-7	-	TGCAGTGCTAAAAGTAGCTACGAGCAGTACTTC	CSAKSSYEQYF
TRBV7-2	-	TRBJ1-2	-	TGTGCCAGCAGCTTCCAGCCCCGGGCGGGCTACACCTTC	CASSFQPRAGYTF
TRBV28	once	TRBJ2-1	TRBD2	TGTGCCAGCAGTACCCCGGCTAGCGGGAGTATAAATGAGCAGTTCTTC	CASSTPASGSINEQFF
TRBV9	-	TRBJ2-7	TRBD2	TGTGCCAGCAGCGGATCTAGCGGATACTACGAGCAGTACTTC	CASSGSSGYYEQYF
TRBV11-2	-	TRBJ1-1	TRBD1	TGTGCCAGCAGCGAGCTCAGGGGGCGAGACGCTTTCTTT	CASSELRGRDAFF
TRBV18	-	TRBJ2-2	-	TGTGCCAGCTCCCCAGACCCGGGATCCAGCGAGCTGTTTTTT	CASSPDPGSSELFF
TRBV18	-	TRBJ2-2	TRBD1	TGTGCCAGCTCAGGACAGGGATCGAACGGGGAGCTGTTTTTT	CASSGQGSNGELFF
TRBV5-6	once	TRBJ2-1	-	TGTGCCAGCACCCGATGGGTAGTAGGAAATGAGCAGTTCTTC	CASTRWVVGNEQFF
TRBV11-2	many	TRBJ1-3	-	TGTGCCAGCAGCTTATTAAGTAGGGTTTATGGAAACACCATATATTTT	CASSLLSRVYGNTIYF
TRBV27	-	TRBJ1-2	TRBD1	TGTGCCAGCAGTTTATCGAGGGACAGCGGTTACACCTTC	CASSLSRDSGYTF
TRBV5-1	-	TRBJ2-7	TRBD2	TGCGCCAGCAGCTTGGGACTAGCGGACTCCTACGAGCAGTACTTC	CASSLGLADSYEQYF
TRBV7-9	-	TRBJ1-6	TRBD1	TGTGCCAGCAGCTTAGAGGGGGCATGGTCACCCCTCCACTTT	CASSLEGAWSPLHF
TRBV6-1	-	TRBJ1-5	-	TGTGCCAGCAGTCGAACAGGGTGGGGTCAGCCCCAGCATTTT	CASSRTGWGQPQHF
TRBV10-3	-	TRBJ2-3	-	TGTGCCATCAGTGATGATACAGGGACCACAGATACGCAGTATTTT	CAISDDTGTTDTQYF
TRBV28	-	TRBJ2-3	TRBD1	TGTGCCAGCAGTCCCCAGGGGGGCACAGATACGCAGTATTTT	CASSPQGGTDTQYF
TRBV2	-	TRBJ1-2	TRBD1	TGTGCCAGCAGGGACGACAGGGTCAATGGCTACACCTTC	CASRDDRVNGYTF
TRBV5-4	-	TRBJ2-5	-	TGTGCCAGCAGCTGGCCGGGCGCCCAAGAGACCCAGTACTTC	CASSWPGAQETQYF
TRBV15	-	TRBJ2-5	TRBD1	TGTGCCACCAGCAGCCGACAGGGTGGGGAGACCCAGTACTTC	CATSSRQGGETQYF
TRBV4-2	many	TRBJ2-7	-	TGTGCCAGCAGCCAAGATTTGGGCAGAACCTACGAGCAGTACTTC	CASSQDLGRTYEQYF
TRBV30	-	TRBJ1-1	-	TGTGCCTGGGGACCCTCGTTCACTGAAGCTTTCTTT	CAWGPSFTEAFF